This T cell receptor (beta chain) was recovered during a study of beta chain features in type 1 diabetes. Findings and caveats of the study: Type 1 diabetes patients had TCRB CDR3s that were shorter (moderately but significantly so) in all four CD4+ subsets.

Germline CDR1 and CDR2: SGHTA and FQGTGA. V lost 2 bases to trimming and J lost 3 bases, with 10 bases between them. The length of the CDR3 is 14 residues. Expressed TCRB transcripts got sequenced, as all isolated RNA was reverse transcribed. Libraries were prepared by immunoSEQ multiplex PCR; TCRdb keeps only in-frame clonotypes and omits some of them. The sample contains around 710,000 clones, under 15% of which appear only once. A remark on this clone: As yet, its antigen is unknown.

The rearrangement uses TRBV7-3 and TRBJ1-1; the D is unclear. Sequenced material: naive CD4+ T cells from blood. This receptor was identified in a man aged 25 to 40 with type 1 diabetes. In nucleotides, the CDR3 is TGTGCCAGCAGCTTATCTGGGAGAGACACTGAAGCTTTCTTT. Translated, it gives CASSLSGRDTEAFF.